What follows are 18 T cell receptor beta chains derived from one specimen sequenced in a study of blood T cell repertoires in COVID-19 (dated by TCRdb to the early 2020s). Library generation was performed with the immunoSEQ multiplex PCR assay. This is the immuneACCESS table as TCRdb keeps it, with only in-frame sequences that have V and J called. A part of the clones is gone; compared with another copy, unresolved V genes explain less than half, and the rest is unexplained. In all, the sample holds 200,000 or so clones, and 87% of those were seen once. 9.5% to 14% of the sample goes to the ten largest clones. Sequencing was performed on PBMCs or T cells enriched from blood (not recorded which). Receptors originate from a man aged 25-45 years who had recovered from COVID-19.

The chain combines TRBV4-2 with TRBJ1-6; 7 nucleotides align to TRBD1. In germline, CDR1 is LGHNA, CDR2 YNFKEQ. Trimming took 3 bases from V and 9 from J; bases not matched to a gene: 5. This CDR3 contains 14 residues. CDR3 bases: TGTGCCAGCAGCCACGGGACAGTGGCTTCACCCCTCCACTTT. Its protein is CASSHGTVASPLHF.

The V call is TRBV5-6, the J call TRBJ1-2; 7 nucleotides line up with TRBD1. The germline gives CDR1 SGHDT, CDR2 YYEEEE. The V and J ends lost 2 bases and 6 bases, in that order; junction bases with no gene match: 10. The CDR3 has 15 amino acids. CDR3 region: CASSFDRVTGHGYTF. CDR3 DNA: TGTGCCAGCAGCTTCGACAGGGTCACGGGGCATGGCTACACCTTC. Filled out from reference TRBV5-6 and TRBJ1-2, the complete variable domain reads DAGVTQSPTHLIKTRGQQVTLRCSPKSGHDTVSWYQQALGQGPQFIFQYYEEEERQRGNFPDRFSGHQFPNYSSELNVNALLLGDSALYLCASSFDRVTGHGYTFGSGTRLTVV.

The CDR3, as DNA: TGTGCCAGCAGCCCACAGGTTCTGAGCTCCTATAATTCACCCCTCCACTTT. Translated: CASSPQVLSSYNSPLHF. The chain employs TRBV7-2 and TRBJ1-6, with a possible D match to TRBD1 (5 bases). Deletions cut 5 bases from V and 0 bases from J, with 14 bases between. Germline-derived CDR1 and CDR2 are SGHTA and FQGNSA. The CDR3 totals 17 residues.

The genes are TRBV18 and TRBJ1-1; weak D call: TRBD1 (6 bases). The CDR3 runs 14 residues. The germline gives CDR1 KGHSH, CDR2 LQKENI. The ends were cut back, 4 bases at V and 7 bases at J, with 16 bases in the middle. The CDR3 reads CASSLQGPYSEAFF. CDR3 DNA sequence: TGTGCCAGCTCACTACAGGGACCCTACAGTGAAGCTTTCTTT.

This clone showed up many times. The gene calls are TRBV30 and TRBJ2-7; weak D call: TRBD1 (7 bases). The CDR3 totals 16 residues. The V and J ends lost 1 base and 3 bases respectively, with 19 bases between them. CDR1 and CDR2 (germline): GTSNPN, SVGIG (reference sequence). CDR3 DNA: TGTGCCTGGAGTGCCTTGGAGGAGGGGGCCTACTACGAGCAGTACTTC. Translating gives CAWSALEEGAYYEQYF.

The chain combines TRBV19 with TRBJ1-3, with 8 positions matching TRBD1. Germline loops: CDR1 LNHDA, CDR2 SQIVND (reference sequence). This CDR3 is 15 amino acids long. Germline trimming cut 1 base from V and 4 bases from J; bases unmatched to any gene: 3. The CDR3 loop is CASSIGTGIGNTIYF. As DNA, the CDR3 is TGTGCCAGTAGTATAGGGACAGGGATCGGAAACACCATATATTTT. Variable domain in full (rest from reference TRBV19 and TRBJ1-3): DGGITQSPKYLFRKEGQNVTLSCEQNLNHDAMYWYRQDPGQGLRLIYYSQIVNDFQKGDIAEGYSVSREKKESFPLTVTSAQKNPTAFYLCASSIGTGIGNTIYFGEGSWLTVV.

This clone was counted a few times. The chain couples TRBV5-1 to TRBJ1-2, with a tentative D call TRBD1 (5 bases). Germline assignment: CDR1 SGHRS and CDR2 YFSETQ. The CDR3 extends over 16 amino acids. Trimming pared 3 bases from V and 2 bases from J, leaving 17 bases between. CDR3 protein: CASSSLGGGTNYGYTF. CDR3 nucleotide sequence: TGCGCCAGCAGCTCGCTCGGGGGAGGGACCAACTATGGCTACACCTTC.

The chain uses TRBV6-5 and TRBJ1-5, with D hard to call. Per germline, CDR1 MNHEY and CDR2 SVGAGI. The CDR3 has 12 amino acids. V shed 0 bases and J shed 9 bases, with 6 bases lying between them. CDR3 protein: CASSYSSGPQHF. In nucleotides, the CDR3 is TGTGCCAGCAGTTACTCGAGTGGGCCCCAGCATTTT.

The gene calls are TRBV12-3 or TRBV12-4 and TRBJ1-1; 9 bases line up with TRBD1. This CDR3 is 11 amino acids long. V was pared by 6 bases and J by 12 bases, with 5 bases of the junction left unmatched. In nucleotides, the CDR3 is TGTGCCAGCAGGTCCGGGACAGGGACTTTCTTT. It codes for CASRSGTGTFF.

In its sample, this clone was seen once. The V call is TRBV13, the J call TRBJ1-2; 10 bases map to TRBD1. The CDR3 covers 16 residues. Germline values: CDR1 PRHDT, CDR2 FYEKMQ (reference sequence). The trim removed 3 bases at V and 4 bases at J, leaving 8 bases unmatched. The CDR3 loop reads CASSLGGRDRGYGYTF. The CDR3 DNA follows: TGTGCCAGCAGCTTGGGGGGCAGGGACAGGGGCTATGGCTACACCTTC.

The chain has TRBV19 and TRBJ2-3, with TRBD2 identical over 10 bases. Losses at the gene ends were 6 bases for V and 3 bases for J; bases not matched to a gene: 9. The CDR3 extends over 16 amino acids. Germline CDR1 and CDR2: LNHDA and SQIVND (reference sequence). The CDR3 sequence is CASRQAGGPETDTQYF. In nucleotides, the CDR3 is TGTGCCAGTAGACAAGCGGGGGGGCCCGAGACAGATACGCAGTATTTT.

The chain carries TRBV4-3 and TRBJ2-7; a possible D gene is TRBD2 (5 bases). Germline CDR1 LGHNA, CDR2 YSLEER. V lost 4 bases, J lost 0 bases, and 10 bases lay in between. This CDR3 spans 14 amino acids. The CDR3 reads CASSPRAASYEQYF. Here the CDR3 DNA reads TGCGCCAGCAGCCCGAGGGCGGCCTCCTACGAGCAGTACTTC.

The rearrangement joins TRBV7-8 to TRBJ1-2, with D unresolved. CDR1 and CDR2 (germline): SGHVS, FQNEAQ. The V gene lost 0 bases and the J gene lost 4 bases, with 9 bases spanning the gap. This CDR3 is 14 amino acids long. CDR3 region: CASSLAAGFYGYTF. CDR3 nucleotides: TGTGCCAGCAGCTTAGCGGCGGGGTTCTATGGCTACACCTTC.

The chain recombines TRBV6-2 or TRBV6-3 with TRBJ1-1; D uncertain. V was pared by 5 bases and J by 1 base, with 14 bases between. Germline lookup yields CDR1 MNHEY and CDR2 SVGEGT. The CDR3 has 15 residues. In nucleotides, the CDR3 is TGTGCCAGCAGTCCCCCGGTTCCTCAGAACACTGAAGCTTTCTTT. Protein sequence: CASSPPVPQNTEAFF.

The genes are TRBV27 and TRBJ2-7; 10 bases are a match to TRBD2. V shed 3 bases and J 6 bases; nucleotides not matched to a gene: 14. This CDR3 has 17 amino acids. Germline-derived CDR1 and CDR2 are MNHEY and SMNVEV (reference sequence). The CDR3 protein is CASSLASGSLGSIEQYF. DNA of the CDR3: TGTGCCAGCAGTTTGGCTAGCGGGAGCCTGGGCTCTATCGAGCAGTACTTC.

The chain has TRBV2 and TRBJ1-5, with 7 bases fitting TRBD1. Unmatched junction bases numbered 9, after V lost 7 bases and J lost 0 bases. Germline lookup yields CDR1 SNHLY and CDR2 FYNNEI. The CDR3 spans 16 residues. Written as DNA, the CDR3 is TGTGCCAGCACCCTTAGGACAGGTGGTAGCAATCAGCCCCAGCATTTT. It yields the protein CASTLRTGGSNQPQHF.

This clone was counted once. This chain joins TRBV29-1 and TRBJ2-1, with 9 bases aligning to TRBD2. Trimming removed 6 bases from V and 6 bases from J; junction bases left unmatched: 6. This CDR3 has 13 residues. The V gene's germline CDR1 is SQVTM and CDR2 ANQGSEA. CDR3 nucleotide sequence: TGCAGCGTCGCGGGGGGGGGCTTCAATGAGCAGTTCTTC. Protein sequence: CSVAGGGFNEQFF.

The chain recombines TRBV20-1 with TRBJ1-1, with 8 bases matching TRBD1. The CDR3 has 15 residues. The germline gives CDR1 DFQATT, CDR2 SNEGSKA (reference sequence). Trimming took 3 bases from V and 7 from J; bases not matched to a gene: 13. This CDR3 is CSASIPGQANVEAFF. The CDR3 DNA sequence: TGCAGTGCTAGTATCCCGGGACAGGCGAATGTTGAAGCTTTCTTT.